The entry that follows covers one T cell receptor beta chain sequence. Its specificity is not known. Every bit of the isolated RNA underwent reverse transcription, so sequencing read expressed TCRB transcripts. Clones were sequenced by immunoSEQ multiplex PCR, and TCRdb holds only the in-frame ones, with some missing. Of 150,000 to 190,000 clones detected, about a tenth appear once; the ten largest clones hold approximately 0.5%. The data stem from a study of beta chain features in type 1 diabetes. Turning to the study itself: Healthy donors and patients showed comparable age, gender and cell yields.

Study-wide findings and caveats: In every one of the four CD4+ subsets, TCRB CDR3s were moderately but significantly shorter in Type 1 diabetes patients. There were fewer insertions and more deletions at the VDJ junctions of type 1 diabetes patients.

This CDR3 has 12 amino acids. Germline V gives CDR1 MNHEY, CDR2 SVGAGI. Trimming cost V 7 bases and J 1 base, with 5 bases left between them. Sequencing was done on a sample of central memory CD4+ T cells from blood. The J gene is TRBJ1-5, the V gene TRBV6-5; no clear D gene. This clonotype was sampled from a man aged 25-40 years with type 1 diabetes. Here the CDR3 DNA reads TGTGCCAGCAATCTGAGCAATCAGCCCCAGCATTTT. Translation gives CASNLSNQPQHF.